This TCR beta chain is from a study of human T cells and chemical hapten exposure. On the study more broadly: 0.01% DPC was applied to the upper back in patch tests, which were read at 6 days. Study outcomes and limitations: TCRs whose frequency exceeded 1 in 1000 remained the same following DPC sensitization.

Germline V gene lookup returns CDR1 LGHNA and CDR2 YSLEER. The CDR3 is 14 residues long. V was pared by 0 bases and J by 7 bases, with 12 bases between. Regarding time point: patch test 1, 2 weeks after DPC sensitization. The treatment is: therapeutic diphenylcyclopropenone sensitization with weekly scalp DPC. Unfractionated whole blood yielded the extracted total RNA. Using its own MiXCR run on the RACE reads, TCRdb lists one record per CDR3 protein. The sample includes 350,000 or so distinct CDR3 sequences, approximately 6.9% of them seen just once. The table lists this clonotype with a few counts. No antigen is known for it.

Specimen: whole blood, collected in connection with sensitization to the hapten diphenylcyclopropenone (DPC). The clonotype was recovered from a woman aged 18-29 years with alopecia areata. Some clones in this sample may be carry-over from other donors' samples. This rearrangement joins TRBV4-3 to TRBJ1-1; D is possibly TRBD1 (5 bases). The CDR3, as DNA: TGCGCCAGCAGCCAAGATTTGGGACGGTATGAAGCTTTCTTT. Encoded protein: CASSQDLGRYEAFF.